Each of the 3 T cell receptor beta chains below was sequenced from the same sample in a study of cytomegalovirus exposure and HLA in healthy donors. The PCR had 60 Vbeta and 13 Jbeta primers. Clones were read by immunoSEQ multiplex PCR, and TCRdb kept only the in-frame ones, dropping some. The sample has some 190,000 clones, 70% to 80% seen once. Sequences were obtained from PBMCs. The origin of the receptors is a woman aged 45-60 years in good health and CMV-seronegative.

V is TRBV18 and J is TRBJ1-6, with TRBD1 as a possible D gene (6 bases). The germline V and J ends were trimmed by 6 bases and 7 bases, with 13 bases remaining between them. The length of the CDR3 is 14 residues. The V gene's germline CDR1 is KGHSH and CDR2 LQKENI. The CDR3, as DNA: TGTGCCAGCTCGGACAGTTGGGGGAATTCACCCCTCCACTTT. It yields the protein CASSDSWGNSPLHF.

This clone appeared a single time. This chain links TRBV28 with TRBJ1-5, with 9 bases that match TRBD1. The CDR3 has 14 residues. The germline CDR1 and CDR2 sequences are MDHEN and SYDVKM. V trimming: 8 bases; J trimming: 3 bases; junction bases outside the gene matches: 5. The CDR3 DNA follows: TGTGCCAGCGGGACAGGGCCCCCCAATCAGCCCCAGCATTTT. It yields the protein CASGTGPPNQPQHF.

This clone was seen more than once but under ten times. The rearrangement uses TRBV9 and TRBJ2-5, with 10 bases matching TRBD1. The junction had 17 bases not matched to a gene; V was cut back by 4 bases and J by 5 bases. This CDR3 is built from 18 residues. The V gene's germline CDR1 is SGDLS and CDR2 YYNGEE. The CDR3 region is CASSPYGRDRGMGETQYF. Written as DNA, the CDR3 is TGTGCCAGCAGCCCCTACGGTAGGGACAGGGGAATGGGGGAGACCCAGTACTTC.